The 2 T cell receptor beta chains below come from one sample, sequenced in a study of Graves' ophthalmopathy and Graves' hyperthyroidism (dated by TCRdb to the late 2010s). These reads were obtained on an Illumina HiSeq 2000. TCR beta CDR3 regions were amplified from RNA transcripts for repertoire sequencing. The first round was an RT-PCR using HTBI primers with the Qiagen OneStep RT-PCR kit, and this first round was followed by a second-round multiplex PCR, then size selection and purification. In-frame beta chains were kept once TCRdb had trimmed the public reads at Q25 with fastp and called clones with MiXCR. Every CDR3 protein is listed once, alongside the most common genes and DNA of its rows. The sample data list about 640,000 distinct CDR3 sequences, and approximately 39% of these were observed just once. The ten largest clonotypes hold roughly 3.5% of the sample. Sequencing input: peripheral blood. The receptors here all came from an adult man with Graves' ophthalmopathy.

Of note for this clonotype: The germline gene is not matched at one end of the junction; a read error may be the cause. The chain combines TRBV11-2 with TRBJ1-1; the D gene is possibly TRBD1 (5 bases). The CDR3 extends over 15 amino acids. Germline CDR1 is SGHAT and CDR2 is FQNNGV. Here the CDR3 reads CASSLRAGTNTEAFF. As DNA, the CDR3 is TGCGCCAGCAGCCTCCGGGCAGGGACGAACACTGAAGCTTTCTTT.

This chain connects TRBV20-1 to TRBJ2-5; 12 positions match TRBD2. The J segment lost 3 bases and the V segment lost 8 bases, leaving 4 bases of the junction unmatched. This CDR3 region has 13 residues. Germline V gives CDR1 DFQATT, CDR2 SNEGSKA (reference sequence). In nucleotides, the CDR3 is TGCAGTTCGGGACTAGCGGGTAAAGAGACCCAGTACTTC. Protein product: CSSGLAGKETQYF.